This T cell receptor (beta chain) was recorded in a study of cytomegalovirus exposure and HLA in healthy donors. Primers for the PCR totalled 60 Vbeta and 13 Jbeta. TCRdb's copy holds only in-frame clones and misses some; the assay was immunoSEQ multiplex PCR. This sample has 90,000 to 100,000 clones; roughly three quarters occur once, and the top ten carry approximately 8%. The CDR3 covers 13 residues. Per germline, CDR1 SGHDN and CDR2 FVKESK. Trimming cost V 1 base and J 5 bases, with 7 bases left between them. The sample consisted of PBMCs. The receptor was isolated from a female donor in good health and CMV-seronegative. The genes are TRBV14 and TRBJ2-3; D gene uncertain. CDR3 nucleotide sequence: TGTGCCAGCAGCCAAGGAGGCGGAGATACGCAGTATTTT. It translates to CASSQGGGDTQYF.